Listed below are T cell receptor beta chains from one sample, sequenced in a study of identical twins. A single record per CDR3 protein comes from TCRdb applying MiXCR to the 5' RACE reads. The repertoire has some 710,000 distinct CDR3 sequences, around 6% of them found once; the top ten carry 1.5% to 2%. The sample was naive T cells sorted from blood. The receptors derive from a man between 18 and 35 years old in good health. Both conserved end residues are trimmed from each CDR3. The order of the fields is V gene, CDR3 protein.

v_gene: TRBV12-3/TRBV12-4
CDR3aa: ASSLAVGLVRVQY

v_gene: TRBV15
CDR3aa: ATTSGRAGANVLT

v_gene: TRBV5-1
CDR3aa: ASSFLADGHEQF

v_gene: TRBV5-1
CDR3aa: ASSLGASPYNEQF

v_gene: TRBV12-3/TRBV12-4
CDR3aa: ASSKGPDTDTQY

v_gene: TRBV12-3/TRBV12-4
CDR3aa: ASSLSGVYQETQY

v_gene: TRBV29-1
CDR3aa: SVTGRITYNEQF

v_gene: TRBV12-3/TRBV12-4
CDR3aa: ASRTSGSNEQF

v_gene: TRBV29-1
CDR3aa: SVIQGRATQY

v_gene: TRBV20-1
CDR3aa: SASSVSWVDTQY